This entry features one T cell receptor (beta chain) sequence. This record belongs to a study of ipilimumab plus nivolumab after autologous stem cell transplantation. Study information: The DLBCL group included primary refractory and relapsed cases.

TCRdb keeps only in-frame clones here, not all; method: immunoSEQ multiplex PCR. The data hold around 15,000 clones, with 80% observed a single time. V was clipped by 3 bases and J by 1 base, with 6 bases between them. CDR1 and CDR2 (germline): SGHNT, YENEEA. The CDR3 consists of 13 residues. V usage is TRBV11-3 and J usage is TRBJ1-1; D unresolved. Specimen: PBMCs, collected in a trial of ipilimumab plus nivolumab as post-transplant consolidation. This clonotype was obtained from a male donor with diffuse large B-cell lymphoma. The CDR3: CASSFDPNTEAFF. For the CDR3, the DNA is TGTGCCAGCAGCTTCGACCCGAACACTGAAGCTTTCTTT.